Below, one T cell receptor (beta chain) is given with its context. The target antigen is unknown. Using its own MiXCR run on the RT-PCR reads, TCRdb lists one record per CDR3 protein. The data hold roughly 760,000 distinct CDR3 sequences, with 20% to 25% observed a single time. Germline CDR1 is KGHSH and CDR2 is LQKENI. V was cut by 3 bases and J by 0 bases, with 8 bases left in between. This CDR3 has 15 residues. These data originate in a study of response to subunit inactivated influenza vaccine. General study findings and limits: The study's authors posited that every seasonal influenza vaccination enlists few new T cells.

This clonotype was obtained from a man aged 50 or older who received an inactivated influenza vaccine. Material: PBMCs from blood, obtained more than 4 days after vaccination. The chain has TRBV18 and TRBJ1-4; the D is unclear. CDR3 nucleotide sequence: TGTGCCAGCTCACCCCGAGACGCAACTAATGAAAAACTGTTTTTT. It codes for CASSPRDATNEKLFF.